These 16 T cell receptor beta chains came from one sample sequenced in a study of control samples from healthy donors and cancer patients. Here immunoSEQ multiplex PCR was the method, and the copy in TCRdb shows in-frame clones only, minus some. The sample yields fewer than 200,000 clones, 93% seen once. The sample was blood. The receptors derive from a woman aged 55 to 70 in good health.

The rearrangement uses TRBV4-1 and TRBJ2-3; TRBD1 agrees at 9 bases. The CDR3 is made up of 18 amino acids. Germline V gene sequence: CDR1 MGHRA, CDR2 YSYEKL. Trimming took 6 bases from V and 0 from J; bases not matched to a gene: 13. The CDR3 reads CASSFAPTGGLSTDTQYF. CDR3 DNA sequence: TGCGCCAGCAGTTTTGCACCTACAGGGGGCCTAAGCACAGATACGCAGTATTTT.

The chain carries TRBV6-5 and TRBJ1-2; D possibly corresponds to TRBD1 (6 bases). V was trimmed by 6 bases and J by 2 bases, leaving 13 bases between them. Germline V gene data show CDR1 as MNHEY and CDR2 as SVGAGI. The CDR3 is 14 residues long. The CDR3 is CASSHLTGNYGYTF. The CDR3 bases are TGTGCCAGCAGCCACCTTACAGGGAACTATGGCTACACCTTC.

In its sample, this clone was seen once. The chain carries TRBV7-2 and TRBJ2-5; D may be TRBD1 (6 bases). Per germline, CDR1 SGHTA and CDR2 FQGNSA. The ends were cut back, 2 bases at V and 6 bases at J, with 10 bases in the middle. The CDR3 loop spans 13 amino acids. CDR3 DNA sequence: TGTGCCAGCAGCTTAAACAGGGTGCAGACCCAGTACTTC. It encodes CASSLNRVQTQYF.

This chain joins TRBV4-2 and TRBJ1-4; 7 positions match TRBD1. Germline values: CDR1 LGHNA, CDR2 YNFKEQ. The length of the CDR3 is 14 residues. The J segment lost 5 bases and the V segment lost 1 base, leaving 1 base of the junction unmatched. The CDR3 coding sequence is TGTGCCAGCAGCCAAGCACAGGGGAATGAAAAACTGTTTTTT. This encodes CASSQAQGNEKLFF.

The chain combines TRBV27 with TRBJ2-3, with 9 bases lining up with TRBD2. The J segment lost 4 bases and the V segment lost 3 bases, leaving 11 bases of the junction unmatched. Germline CDR1 MNHEY, CDR2 SMNVEV (reference sequence). CDR3 length: 17 amino acids. CDR3 in DNA: TGTGCCAGCAGTTTTAGAGTGCGGGGGGGTTTGTCAGATACGCAGTATTTT. Its translation is CASSFRVRGGLSDTQYF.

The chain recombines TRBV11-1 with TRBJ2-7; D gene uncertain. The germline V gene has CDR1 SGHAT and CDR2 FQDESV (reference sequence). V lost 5 bases and J lost 1, with 12 bases in between. The CDR3 runs 14 residues. In DNA form, the CDR3 reads TGTGCCAGCAGCCCCACAGCCAGGTCCTACGAGCAGTACTTC. It codes for CASSPTARSYEQYF.

The J gene is TRBJ1-4, the V gene TRBV7-9; 8 bases align to TRBD1. The CDR3 is 13 residues long. Looked up from germline, CDR1 is SEHNR and CDR2 is FQNEAQ (reference sequence). Germline trimming cut 11 bases from V and 7 bases from J; bases unmatched to any gene: 9. This CDR3 reads CASDGQGGEKLFF. The CDR3, as DNA: TGTGCCTCGGACGGACAGGGCGGTGAAAAACTGTTTTTT.

The table lists this clone with a few counts. The chain joins TRBV30 to TRBJ1-1; D unclear. V lost 5 bases and J 1 base, leaving 14 bases between the germline ends. Germline CDR1 reads GTSNPN; CDR2 reads SVGIG (reference sequence). This CDR3 is 14 amino acids long. CDR3 loop: CAWDRGLENTEAFF. The CDR3 DNA reads TGTGCCTGGGACCGGGGTCTGGAGAACACTGAAGCTTTCTTT.

The chain is built from TRBV29-1 and TRBJ1-1, with D maybe TRBD1 (5 bases). The germline V gene has CDR1 SQVTM and CDR2 ANQGSEA. The V gene lost 7 bases and the J gene lost 3 bases, with 15 bases spanning the gap. This CDR3 region has 13 residues. The DNA for the CDR3 is TGCAGCGCCCGCCGACCGGGGGACACTGAAGCTTTCTTT. This codes for CSARRPGDTEAFF.

The chain has TRBV28 and TRBJ2-7; TRBD1 agrees at 11 bases. CDR1 MDHEN and CDR2 SYDVKM come from the germline V gene. CDR3 length equals 15 residues. Trimming at V came to 4 bases and at J to 3 bases, leaving 5 bases not matched to a gene. CDR3: CASSSPGTGGYEQYF. CDR3 nucleotides: TGTGCCAGCAGTTCCCCCGGGACAGGGGGCTACGAGCAGTACTTC.

V gene TRBV12-3 or TRBV12-4 combines with J gene TRBJ2-1, with D hard to call. Trimming cost V 3 bases and J 10 bases, with 7 bases left between them. This CDR3 has 11 residues. The CDR3 DNA follows: TGTGCCAGCAGTTTGGTAGACGAGCAGTTCTTC. Translated, it gives CASSLVDEQFF.

V usage is TRBV5-1 and J usage is TRBJ1-1, with D maybe TRBD1 (5 bases). The CDR3 extends over 13 amino acids. The germline V gene encodes CDR1 SGHRS and CDR2 YFSETQ. The ends were cut back, 2 bases at V and 7 bases at J, with 12 bases in the middle. The CDR3 coding sequence is TGCGCCAGCAGCTTTGAGGGGAGCGGTGAAGCTTTCTTT. Residues: CASSFEGSGEAFF. The full variable domain, completed using reference TRBV5-1 and TRBJ1-1, is KAGVTQTPRYLIKTRGQQVTLSCSPISGHRSVSWYQQTPGQGLQFLFEYFSETQRNKGNFPGRFSGRQFSNSRSEMNVSTLELGDSALYLCASSFEGSGEAFFGQGTRLTVV.

The chain is built from TRBV12-5 and TRBJ2-7; D assignment may be TRBD1 or TRBD2 (6 bases each). The length of the CDR3 is 14 residues. Trimming removed 2 bases at V and 4 bases at J, with 12 bases between. The germline gives CDR1 LGHNT, CDR2 FRNRAP. CDR3 DNA: TGTGCTAGTGGTTTGTCAGTAGGGGGGTACGAGCAGTACTTC. This gives the protein CASGLSVGGYEQYF.

This clone was seen a single time. The chain employs TRBV14 and TRBJ1-2; a possible D gene is TRBD1 (5 bases). V was clipped by 0 bases and J by 5 bases, with 16 bases between them. The length of the CDR3 is 16 residues. CDR1 SGHDN and CDR2 FVKESK come from the germline V gene. CDR3 in amino acids: CASSQDSRGSWYGYTF. CDR3 DNA: TGTGCCAGCAGCCAAGATTCGCGGGGCAGTTGGTATGGCTACACCTTC.

The chain combines TRBV6-4 with TRBJ1-1, with TRBD1 matching 7 bases. CDR1 and CDR2 from the germline V gene are MRHNA and SNTAGT. The CDR3 spans 16 residues. Trimming cost V 8 bases and J 0 bases; bases outside gene matches: 12. This CDR3 reads CASGHRGAGLNTEAFF. CDR3 DNA: TGTGCCAGCGGACACAGGGGCGCCGGATTGAACACTGAAGCTTTCTTT.

The J gene is TRBJ2-1, the V gene TRBV11-2; no clear D gene. The V and J ends lost 1 base and 5 bases respectively, with 6 bases between them. This CDR3 region has 13 residues. CDR1 is SGHAT, CDR2 FQNNGV, per germline. The CDR3: CASSLGLDNEQFF. The CDR3 DNA is TGTGCCAGCAGCTTAGGGCTGGACAATGAGCAGTTCTTC.